Listed below are T cell receptor beta chains from one sample, sequenced in a study of blood T cell repertoires in COVID-19. Profiled with immunoSEQ multiplex PCR; TCRdb holds only in-frame clones, not every one. The top ten hold about 4.4% of the sample, which has 150,000 to 200,000 clones, 85% to 90% seen once. The sequenced material came from peripheral blood. The receptor set was obtained from a human donor in a cohort sampled during active COVID-19. Each CDR3 is given with its conserved first and last residue. Fields, in order: CDR3 length, D gene, J gene, V gene, clone size, CDR3 DNA, CDR3 protein. D genes are given only for firm matches. Size values are once, few and many counts, or a class for expanded clones, and some rows have none.

length: 15; D: NA; J: TRBJ1-5; V: TRBV5-1; size: NA; DNA: TGCGCCAGCAGCTTGGGGGCCTCGGGCAATCAGCCCCAGCATTTT; CDR3: CASSLGASGNQPQHF
length: 17; D: TRBD2; J: TRBJ2-2; V: TRBV4-2; size: NA; DNA: TGTGCCAGCAGCCGCACTAGCGGGGGTGCGAACACCGGGGAGCTGTTTTTT; CDR3: CASSRTSGGANTGELFF
length: 17; D: TRBD1; J: TRBJ1-6; V: TRBV4-2; size: NA; DNA: TGTGCCAGCAGCCAAGATCCCGGTATAGGGGGCTATTCACCCCTCCACTTT; CDR3: CASSQDPGIGGYSPLHF
length: 15; D: TRBD2; J: TRBJ2-7; V: TRBV2; size: NA; DNA: TGTGCCAGCACCACTAGCGGGGGACTCTCCTACGAGCAGTACTTC; CDR3: CASTTSGGLSYEQYF
length: 16; D: NA; J: TRBJ1-4; V: TRBV5-1; size: NA; DNA: TGCGCCAGCAGCCGACCCGGGGAGGGGCCCGGAGAAAAACTGTTTTTT; CDR3: CASSRPGEGPGEKLFF
length: 16; D: NA; J: TRBJ2-1; V: TRBV4-3; size: NA; DNA: TGCGCCAGCAGCCAAGACTGGGCGAGCTCCTACAATGAGCAGTTCTTC; CDR3: CASSQDWASSYNEQFF
length: 14; D: NA; J: TRBJ2-1; V: TRBV29-1; size: NA; DNA: TGCAGCGTTGAAACTTTACTGCTAGACAATGAGCAGTTCTTC; CDR3: CSVETLLLDNEQFF
length: 15; D: NA; J: TRBJ1-2; V: TRBV30; size: NA; DNA: TGTGCCTGGAGCTCTCAAAGGGGGACTAACTATGGCTACACCTTC; CDR3: CAWSSQRGTNYGYTF
length: 15; D: NA; J: TRBJ2-3; V: TRBV14; size: NA; DNA: TGTGCCAGCAGCTCTCTCCGAACTAGCACAGATACGCAGTATTTT; CDR3: CASSSLRTSTDTQYF
length: 15; D: TRBD1; J: TRBJ2-7; V: TRBV7-9; size: NA; DNA: TGTGCCAGCAGCTTAGAGCCGGGACAGGGTGGCGAGCAGTACTTC; CDR3: CASSLEPGQGGEQYF
length: 14; D: NA; J: TRBJ1-1; V: TRBV7-9; size: NA; DNA: TGTGCCAGCAGCTTCGCAGAAATGAACACTGAAGCTTTCTTT; CDR3: CASSFAEMNTEAFF
length: 13; D: TRBD2; J: TRBJ2-7; V: TRBV3-1/TRBV3-2; size: NA; DNA: TGTGCCAGCAGCCAGGGGACGGGGGGCGAGCAGTACTTC; CDR3: CASSQGTGGEQYF
length: 18; D: TRBD1; J: TRBJ1-5; V: TRBV5-8; size: NA; DNA: TGTGCCAGCATCGACCCGGGACAGGGTCTTTATAGCAATCAGCCCCAGCATTTT; CDR3: CASIDPGQGLYSNQPQHF
length: 14; D: TRBD1; J: TRBJ1-5; V: TRBV7-9; size: NA; DNA: TGTGCCAGCAGCCTCGGGACAGGCAATCAGCCCCAGCATTTT; CDR3: CASSLGTGNQPQHF
length: 17; D: TRBD2; J: TRBJ2-7; V: TRBV5-1; size: NA; DNA: TGCGCCAGCAGCTTTGGGACTAGCGGGAGTCTGCCCTACGAGCAGTACTTC; CDR3: CASSFGTSGSLPYEQYF
length: 16; D: NA; J: TRBJ2-1; V: TRBV11-3; size: once; DNA: TGTGCCAGCAGCTTAGTCAGAGGTGGTCCAGGGGATGAGCAGTTCTTC; CDR3: CASSLVRGGPGDEQFF
length: 12; D: NA; J: TRBJ1-2; V: TRBV5-1; size: NA; DNA: TGCGCCAGCAGTTTGGACTATTATGGCTACACCTTC; CDR3: CASSLDYYGYTF
length: 13; D: NA; J: TRBJ2-1; V: TRBV6-2/TRBV6-3; size: NA; DNA: TGTGCCAGCAGTTTCGGAGGGATGGGTGAGCAGTTCTTC; CDR3: CASSFGGMGEQFF
length: 17; D: TRBD1; J: TRBJ2-3; V: TRBV25-1; size: NA; DNA: TGTGCCAGCAGGACCTCAGGGGGCGCTGAAAGGACAGATACGCAGTATTTT; CDR3: CASRTSGGAERTDTQYF
length: 14; D: NA; J: TRBJ2-7; V: TRBV10-3; size: NA; DNA: TGTGCCATCCAACAGGCCCTCCCGCCATACGAGCAGTACTTC; CDR3: CAIQQALPPYEQYF
length: 13; D: NA; J: TRBJ2-7; V: TRBV15; size: NA; DNA: TGTGCCACCAGCAGAGCCAGATCCTACGAGCAGTACTTC; CDR3: CATSRARSYEQYF
length: 14; D: NA; J: TRBJ2-7; V: TRBV4-2; size: few; DNA: TGTGCCAGCAGCCCGGAGCCGGGACCAGCGGGGCAGTACTTC; CDR3: CASSPEPGPAGQYF
length: 14; D: TRBD2; J: TRBJ2-7; V: TRBV5-4; size: NA; DNA: TGTGCCAGCAGCCCCGGGACTAGCGTCTCCGAGCAGTACTTC; CDR3: CASSPGTSVSEQYF
length: 14; D: NA; J: TRBJ2-4; V: TRBV5-6; size: NA; DNA: TGTGCCAGCAGCTTGGTGTTAGCCCGGGACATTCAGTACTTC; CDR3: CASSLVLARDIQYF
length: 13; D: NA; J: TRBJ2-7; V: TRBV5-1; size: NA; DNA: TGCGCCAGCAGCGGCACAGAATTCTACGAGCAGTACTTC; CDR3: CASSGTEFYEQYF
length: 13; D: NA; J: TRBJ2-7; V: TRBV12-3/TRBV12-4; size: NA; DNA: TGTGCCAGCAGTTTGAGCGTCTCCTACGAGCAGTACTTC; CDR3: CASSLSVSYEQYF
length: 15; D: TRBD1; J: TRBJ2-7; V: TRBV7-8; size: NA; DNA: TGTGCCAGCAGCTTAACGGGACAGGGCTATTTCGAGCAGTACTTC; CDR3: CASSLTGQGYFEQYF
length: 14; D: TRBD2; J: TRBJ2-4; V: TRBV30; size: NA; DNA: TGTGCCTGGTCTCGAGCGGGAGGGGTAGACATTCAGTACTTC; CDR3: CAWSRAGGVDIQYF
length: 18; D: TRBD1; J: TRBJ2-6; V: TRBV6-6; size: NA; DNA: TGTGCCAGCAGTCGATTCCGGGACAGACAGTCTGGGGCCAACGTCCTGACTTTC; CDR3: CASSRFRDRQSGANVLTF
length: 17; D: TRBD2; J: TRBJ2-7; V: TRBV27; size: NA; DNA: TGTGCCAGCAGTTTAAGGGGACTAGCGGGAAAGGGGGACGAGCAGTACTTC; CDR3: CASSLRGLAGKGDEQYF
length: 16; D: TRBD2; J: TRBJ2-7; V: TRBV25-1; size: NA; DNA: TGTGCCAGCAGTCCGGCTCTAGCGGGAGGGCCCCCCGAGCAGTACTTC; CDR3: CASSPALAGGPPEQYF
length: 13; D: NA; J: TRBJ2-1; V: TRBV20-1; size: NA; DNA: TGCAGTGCTAGTAAGCAATCCTACAATGAGCAGTTCTTC; CDR3: CSASKQSYNEQFF
length: 15; D: TRBD1; J: TRBJ2-7; V: TRBV5-1; size: few; DNA: TGCGCCAGCAGCCTGGGACAGGGGAGATTCGACGAGCAGTACTTC; CDR3: CASSLGQGRFDEQYF
length: 13; D: NA; J: TRBJ2-1; V: TRBV4-3; size: NA; DNA: TGCGCCAGCAGCCAAGGTATAGACAATGAGCAGTTCTTC; CDR3: CASSQGIDNEQFF
length: 14; D: TRBD1; J: TRBJ2-7; V: TRBV20-1; size: NA; DNA: TGCAGTGCTAGTTTAGGACAGGGGCTCTACGAGCAGTACTTC; CDR3: CSASLGQGLYEQYF
length: 15; D: TRBD2; J: TRBJ2-1; V: TRBV5-1; size: NA; DNA: TGCGCCAGCAGAAGGACTAGCCCTTCCTACAATGAGCAGTTCTTC; CDR3: CASRRTSPSYNEQFF
length: 14; D: TRBD1; J: TRBJ1-6; V: TRBV5-6; size: NA; DNA: TGTGCCAGCAGCTCGGGACAGTATAATTCACCCCTCCACTTT; CDR3: CASSSGQYNSPLHF
length: 11; D: NA; J: TRBJ2-2; V: TRBV6-6; size: NA; DNA: TGTGCCAGTTCAGGGACCGGGGAGCTGTTTTTT; CDR3: CASSGTGELFF